The 21 T cell receptor beta chains reported below all come from one sample, sequenced in a study of blood T cell repertoires in COVID-19 (dated by TCRdb to the early 2020s). Libraries were constructed by the immunoSEQ multiplex PCR assay. Here the immuneACCESS table is served through TCRdb, limited to in-frame sequences with V and J called. Missing clones are a known gap in these copies; in checked studies unresolved V genes cover under half, and the rest lacks a known reason. The sample data list 80,000 to 100,000 clones, and less than 85% of these were observed just once. Together, the top ten hold approximately 11% of the sample. Sequencing input: peripheral blood. These receptors originate from a man between 65 and 80 years old with active or convalescent COVID-19.

The CDR3 bases are TGTGCCAGCATCAAGACTAGCGGGGGCTACGAGCAGTACTTC. Protein: CASIKTSGGYEQYF. The V gene is TRBV7-2, the J gene TRBJ2-7, with 12 nucleotides matching TRBD2. The length of the CDR3 is 14 residues. The germline V gene has CDR1 SGHTA and CDR2 FQGNSA. Trimming at V came to 7 bases and at J to 3 bases, leaving 4 bases not matched to a gene.

The rearrangement joins TRBV4-1 to TRBJ1-5, with 8 nucleotides matching TRBD1. The CDR3 sequence is 18 residues long. Trimming took 2 bases from V and 5 from J; bases not matched to a gene: 14. Germline CDR1 is MGHRA and CDR2 is YSYEKL. The chain's CDR3 is CASSQSPPRTGYHQPQHF. The CDR3 DNA is TGCGCCAGCAGCCAATCCCCACCCAGGACAGGGTATCATCAGCCCCAGCATTTT.

The chain links TRBV30 to TRBJ1-6; the D gene is possibly TRBD1 (6 bases). The germline V and J ends were trimmed by 2 bases and 7 bases, with 12 bases remaining between them. The V gene's germline CDR1 is GTSNPN and CDR2 SVGIG (reference sequence). The length of the CDR3 is 14 residues. CDR3 coding DNA: TGTGCCTGGAGTTGGCAGGGGAACAATTCACCCCTCCACTTT. This sequence encodes CAWSWQGNNSPLHF.

The rearrangement joins TRBV7-3 to TRBJ1-1; D ambiguous. Trimming removed 2 bases at V and 6 bases at J, with 13 bases between. CDR1 is SGHTA and CDR2 is FQGTGA in the germline V gene. The CDR3 runs to 14 residues. The CDR3 nucleotides are TGTGCCAGCAGCTTATTCGAGGGTAAATCTGAAGCTTTCTTT. The encoded protein is CASSLFEGKSEAFF.

The gene calls are TRBV6-5 and TRBJ1-4, with D possibly TRBD1 on 6 matching bases. This CDR3 is built from 14 residues. V lost 6 bases and J 0 bases, leaving 8 bases between the germline ends. Germline V CDR1 and CDR2: MNHEY, SVGAGI. The CDR3 bases are TGTGCCAGCAGAGAGGGGGCAACTAATGAAAAACTGTTTTTT. Its translation: CASREGATNEKLFF.

The rearrangement uses TRBV5-4 and TRBJ2-1; possibly TRBD2 for D (5 bases). The CDR3 is 13 amino acids. Per germline, CDR1 SGHNT and CDR2 YYREEE (reference sequence). V dropped 3 bases and J dropped 8 bases, with 12 bases sitting between them. CDR3 sequence reads: CASSYLEVDEQFF. The CDR3 bases are TGTGCCAGCAGCTATTTGGAGGTCGATGAGCAGTTCTTC.

CDR3 amino acids: CASSSGQVPNEQFF. DNA for the CDR3: TGTGCCAGCAGCTCAGGACAGGTACCTAATGAGCAGTTCTTC. This chain links TRBV9 with TRBJ2-1; 7 nucleotides agree with TRBD1. Germline loops: CDR1 SGDLS, CDR2 YYNGEE. Trimming removed 4 bases from V and 7 bases from J; junction bases left unmatched: 8. This CDR3 has 14 amino acids.

V and J are TRBV12-5 and TRBJ1-4; a weak D match, TRBD1 (5 bases). The CDR3 consists of 12 residues. The germline V gene has CDR1 LGHNT and CDR2 FRNRAP. V gave up 7 bases and J gave up 5 bases, with 8 bases separating them. DNA for the CDR3: TGTGCTAGTGTGGGGCAAAATGAAAAACTGTTTTTT. Translating gives CASVGQNEKLFF. Full variable domain (remainder filled in from reference TRBV12-5 and TRBJ1-4): DARVTQTPRHKVTEMGQEVTMRCQPILGHNTVFWYRQTMMQGLELLAYFRNRAPLDDSGMPKDRFSAEMPDATLATLKIQPSEPRDSAVYFCASVGQNEKLFFGSGTQLSVL.

There are many counts of this clone. The chain is built from TRBV6-1 and TRBJ1-2, with D tentatively TRBD1 (6 bases). CDR3 length: 15 residues. Germline V CDR1 and CDR2: MNHNS, SASEGT. The V end lost 2 bases, the J end lost 0 bases, and 10 bases lay between the germline ends. CDR3 nucleotides: TGTGCCAGCAGTGAATGGGGGCCAGCTAACTATGGCTACACCTTC. Its translation is CASSEWGPANYGYTF.

This chain uses TRBV19 with TRBJ2-7; 15 bases match TRBD2. CDR3 length: 17 residues. After removal of 5 bases from V and 3 bases from J, the junction contained 8 bases not matched to a gene. Germline V gene data show CDR1 as LNHDA and CDR2 as SQIVND (reference sequence). The CDR3, as DNA: TGTGCCAGTAGTGGAAGGACTAGCGGGGGGGCCCTCTACGAGCAGTACTTC. Translation: CASSGRTSGGALYEQYF.

This clone was seen a few times. The V call is TRBV7-6, the J call TRBJ1-4, with D perhaps matching TRBD1 (6 bases). CDR3 size: 17 residues. Trimming removed 5 bases at V and 8 bases at J, with 24 bases between. Germline-derived CDR1 and CDR2 are SGHVS and FNYEAQ. CDR3 nucleotide sequence: TGTGCCAGCAGCCCGAATAACAGGGAACTATTGAGGGAAAAACTGTTTTTT. This codes for CASSPNNRELLREKLFF. The full variable domain, in which reference TRBV7-6 and TRBJ1-4 provide the parts outside the CDR3, is GAGVSQSPRYKVTKRGQDVALRCDPISGHVSLYWYRQALGQGPEFLTYFNYEAQQDKSGLPNDRFSAERPEGSISTLTIQRTEQRDSAMYRCASSPNNRELLREKLFFGSGTQLSVL.

With respect to this clone: Other nucleotide sequences from this sample produce the same CDR3. V and J are TRBV6-4 and TRBJ2-3; 7 bases agree with TRBD2. The CDR3 spans 14 residues. The junction had 3 bases not matched to a gene; V was cut back by 5 bases and J by 1 base. CDR1 and CDR2 from the germline V gene are MRHNA and SNTAGT. In nucleotides, the CDR3 is TGTGCCAGCAGTCCCACTAGCGGCACAGATACGCAGTATTTT. Translation gives CASSPTSGTDTQYF.

This sequence joins TRBV18 and TRBJ2-2, with TRBD1 matching 10 bases. The CDR3 contains 18 residues. J gave up 7 bases and V 0 bases, and 11 bases lay outside the gene matches. The V gene's germline CDR1 is KGHSH and CDR2 LQKENI. As DNA, the CDR3 is TGTGCCAGCTCACCACCGTCATTGCGGACAGGGGGGATCGGGGAGCTGTTTTTT. Translating gives CASSPPSLRTGGIGELFF.

The rearrangement uses TRBV10-3 and TRBJ2-2; TRBD2 is a possible D gene (6 bases). Trimming left V 6 bases short and J 5 bases short, with 10 bases between. In germline, CDR1 is ENHRY, CDR2 SYGVKD. The CDR3 contains 13 residues. The chain's CDR3 is CAISRTKTGELFF. The CDR3 nucleotides read TGTGCCATCAGCCGGACTAAAACCGGGGAGCTGTTTTTT.

The chain recombines TRBV7-2 with TRBJ2-3; tentatively, D is TRBD1 (5 bases). Trimming stripped 5 bases from V and 5 bases from J, with 8 bases between. Germline assignment: CDR1 SGHTA and CDR2 FQGNSA. The CDR3 runs 12 residues. DNA for the CDR3: TGTGCCAGCAGCCGTCAGGGAGATACGCAGTATTTT. It encodes CASSRQGDTQYF. The whole variable domain, remainder taken from reference TRBV7-2 and TRBJ2-3, is GAGVSQSPSNKVTEKGKDVELRCDPISGHTALYWYRQSLGQGLEFLIYFQGNSAPDKSGLPSDRFSAERTGGSVSTLTIQRTQQEDSAVYLCASSRQGDTQYFGPGTRLTVL.

This chain uses TRBV7-2 with TRBJ2-7, with TRBD1 matching 7 bases. Germline trimming cut 4 bases from V and 3 bases from J; bases unmatched to any gene: 3. This CDR3 has 13 amino acids. Germline loops: CDR1 SGHTA, CDR2 FQGNSA. The CDR3 loop is CASSSQGVYEQYF. CDR3 DNA sequence: TGTGCCAGCAGCTCCCAGGGGGTCTACGAGCAGTACTTC.

The CDR3 region has the DNA TGTGCCAGCAGGGCGGGACAGGGGGCGTACAATGAGCAGTTCTTC. It encodes CASRAGQGAYNEQFF. The V call is TRBV6-4, the J call TRBJ2-1; 12 positions match TRBD1. Germline CDR1 MRHNA, CDR2 SNTAGT. The CDR3 spans 15 residues. Trimming removed 6 bases from V and 4 bases from J; junction bases left unmatched: 4.

This chain uses TRBV7-3 with TRBJ2-5; 7 nucleotides match TRBD1. Germline CDR1 reads SGHTA; CDR2 reads FQGTGA. After removal of 5 bases from V and 2 bases from J, the junction contained 8 bases not matched to a gene. The CDR3 has 15 amino acids. The CDR3 nucleotides are TGTGCCAGCAGCCCGACAGGGATCTTACAAGAGACCCAGTACTTC. Amino acids: CASSPTGILQETQYF.

The gene calls are TRBV19 and TRBJ1-1; D not certain. The CDR3 length is 12 residues. Trimming removed 9 bases from V and 0 bases from J, with 8 bases in between. Germline-derived CDR1 and CDR2 are LNHDA and SQIVND (reference sequence). The CDR3 nucleotides read TGTGCCAGCAACCGGGTGAACACTGAAGCTTTCTTT. Encoded protein: CASNRVNTEAFF.

The chain links TRBV7-9 to TRBJ2-1; 7 positions match TRBD2. CDR3 length: 15 residues. J was trimmed by 6 bases and V by 5 bases; bases with no gene match: 10. Germline lookup yields CDR1 SEHNR and CDR2 FQNEAQ (reference sequence). CDR3 sequence: CASSSRGEKANEQFF. CDR3 nucleotide sequence: TGTGCCAGCAGCAGCCGGGGGGAGAAGGCCAATGAGCAGTTCTTC.

This clone was detected only once. The genes are TRBV6-5 and TRBJ1-2; D may be TRBD1 (6 bases). Germline CDR1 and CDR2: MNHEY and SVGAGI. The CDR3 is made up of 15 amino acids. Between the trimmed V and J ends, which lost 2 bases and 5 bases, there was a span of 15 bases. The CDR3 here is CASSYLGGLGYGYTF. In DNA form, the CDR3 reads TGTGCCAGCAGTTACCTCGGGGGGCTGGGGTATGGCTACACCTTC.